This T cell receptor (beta chain) was observed in a study of shared clonotypes between healthy human individuals. Only in-frame clones appear in the TCRdb table, and some are missing; sequencing was by immunoSEQ multiplex PCR. This repertoire shows some 2,400,000 clones, around 95% found once; its top ten account for over 0.1%. Trimming removed 0 bases from V and 0 bases from J, with 12 bases in between. This CDR3 is 16 amino acids long. Germline assignment: CDR1 SGHRS and CDR2 YFSETQ. Sequencing was done on a sample of naive CD4+ T cells sorted from blood. Subset specified: CD45RA+ positively selected. The receptor's source is a man younger than 30 in good health. The chain recombines TRBV5-1 with TRBJ1-1; TRBD1 might be the D (5 bases). The CDR3 nucleotides read TGCGCCAGCAGCTTGGCGGCCGGGACCCTGAACACTGAAGCTTTCTTT. It is translated as CASSLAAGTLNTEAFF. Full variable domain (remainder filled in from reference TRBV5-1 and TRBJ1-1): KAGVTQTPRYLIKTRGQQVTLSCSPISGHRSVSWYQQTPGQGLQFLFEYFSETQRNKGNFPGRFSGRQFSNSRSEMNVSTLELGDSALYLCASSLAAGTLNTEAFFGQGTRLTVV.